Given below is one TCR beta chain in context. In the study's own analysis: Reference gene primer amplification yielded estimated nucleated cell counts. Libraries were prepared by immunoSEQ multiplex PCR; TCRdb keeps only in-frame clonotypes and omits some of them. D and trimming come from the DNA, and the V and J calls and clone size come from that table. The repertoire holds tens of thousands of clones, with about four fifths as singletons. CDR3 length: 13 amino acids. Germline V gives CDR1 MDHEN, CDR2 SYDVKM. J was trimmed by 7 bases and V by 3 bases; bases with no gene match: 5. This record belongs to a study of blood T cell repertoires in COVID-19. Study-level information: Samples of COVID-19 (acute and convalescent) were obtained from the United States, Italy and Spain.

This clonotype originated in a man aged 30-40 years with COVID-19, enrolled during active disease. V and J are TRBV28 and TRBJ1-2, with 7 bases identical to TRBD1. Material: peripheral blood. CDR3 nucleotide sequence: TGTGCCAGCAGTTTCCCTCACAGGGGTGGCTACACCTTC. It is translated as CASSFPHRGGYTF.